Each of the 10 T cell receptor beta chains below was sequenced from the same sample in a study of preoperative IRX-2 immunotherapy in early breast cancer. Profiled with immunoSEQ multiplex PCR; TCRdb holds only in-frame clones, not every one. The table includes 40,000 to 45,000 clones, around three quarters detected once. The treatment: preoperative locoregional IRX-2 cytokine immunotherapy. The source was tumor tissue, collected after IRX-2 immunotherapy. The receptors derive from a human donor with breast cancer.

This chain connects TRBV28 to TRBJ2-7, with D tentatively TRBD1 (6 bases). The CDR3 totals 14 residues. Germline CDR1 and CDR2: MDHEN and SYDVKM. Trimming left V 6 bases short and J 5 bases short, with 17 bases between. CDR3 sequence reads: CASRSPTGYDEQYF. CDR3 coding DNA: TGTGCCAGCAGATCACCCACAGGGTATGACGAGCAGTACTTC.

The V and J genes are TRBV19 and TRBJ2-7; 10 bases agree with TRBD1. J gave up 10 bases and V 3 bases, and 6 bases lay outside the gene matches. Germline assignment: CDR1 LNHDA and CDR2 SQIVND (reference sequence). CDR3 length equals 13 residues. Here the CDR3 DNA reads TGTGCCAGTAGTATCTCGGGACAGGGGAGCCAGTACTTC. Translated: CASSISGQGSQYF.

This chain connects TRBV19 to TRBJ2-5, with 8 bases that match TRBD2. V was pared by 4 bases and J by 1 base, with 8 bases of the junction left unmatched. The germline V gene has CDR1 LNHDA and CDR2 SQIVND (reference sequence). This CDR3 has 16 amino acids. CDR3 protein: CASSTNVAGFQETQYF. CDR3 bases: TGTGCCAGTAGTACGAACGTAGCGGGATTCCAAGAGACCCAGTACTTC.

The chain is built from TRBV22-1 and TRBJ1-5. TRBV22-1 is a recognized pseudogene. The CDR3 is 13 residues long. DNA of the CDR3: TGTGCCAGCAGTTTGATGGAAAGCGGGCCCCAGCATTTT. Translation: CASSLMESGPQHF.

The chain uses TRBV18 and TRBJ2-3, with D uncertain. The CDR3 length is 14 residues. CDR1 KGHSH and CDR2 LQKENI come from the germline V gene. Deletions cut 3 bases from V and 0 bases from J, with 7 bases between. The CDR3 region has the DNA TGTGCCAGCTCACCCGGGTCCAGCACAGATACGCAGTATTTT. Its translation: CASSPGSSTDTQYF.

J is TRBJ2-2 and V is TRBV6-8, with 7 bases identical to TRBD2. This CDR3 spans 16 amino acids. The V segment lost 4 bases and the J segment 3 bases; nucleotides outside the gene matches: 8. Germline lookup yields CDR1 MNHGY and CDR2 SAAAGT. CDR3 sequence: CASSLSAGRDTGELFF. CDR3 nucleotides: TGTGCCAGCAGTTTATCGGCAGGGAGGGACACCGGGGAGCTGTTTTTT.

The chain is built from TRBV19 and TRBJ2-2; either TRBD1 or TRBD2 may fit D (5 bases each). Germline V gene data show CDR1 as LNHDA and CDR2 as SQIVND (reference sequence). Trimming pared 6 bases from V and 2 bases from J, leaving 10 bases between. The length of the CDR3 is 14 residues. CDR3 nucleotide sequence: TGTGCCAGTAGCCCAGGGAGAAACACCGGGGAGCTGTTTTTT. Protein sequence: CASSPGRNTGELFF.

The rearrangement uses TRBV19 and TRBJ2-1; 7 positions agree with TRBD1. Germline-derived CDR1 and CDR2 are LNHDA and SQIVND (reference sequence). Trimming removed 5 bases from V and 4 bases from J; junction bases left unmatched: 5. CDR3 length equals 14 residues. CDR3 sequence: CASSPRGQYNEQFF. CDR3 in DNA: TGTGCCAGTAGTCCTCGGGGACAGTACAATGAGCAGTTCTTC.

The chain couples TRBV28 to TRBJ1-2; 11 bases map to TRBD1. V was clipped by 7 bases and J by 4 bases; unmatched bases: 8. Per the germline V gene, CDR1 is MDHEN and CDR2 is SYDVKM. The CDR3 runs 15 residues. The CDR3 spells CASIPGQGAVYGYTF. The CDR3 DNA reads as TGTGCCAGCATCCCCGGACAGGGGGCTGTCTATGGCTACACCTTC.

The chain couples TRBV7-7 to TRBJ1-5; a weak D match, TRBD1 (6 bases). Germline lookup yields CDR1 SSHAT and CDR2 FNYEAQ (reference sequence). The CDR3 spans 15 residues. The V gene lost 6 bases and the J gene lost 3 bases, with 15 bases spanning the gap. For the CDR3, the DNA is TGTGCCAGCAGGGGGGCGGGGTCCCCCAATCAGCCCCAGCATTTT. This codes for CASRGAGSPNQPQHF. Filled out from reference TRBV7-7 and TRBJ1-5, the complete variable domain reads GAGVSQSPRYKVTKRGQDVTLRCDPISSHATLYWYQQALGQGPEFLTYFNYEAQPDKSGLPSDRFSAERPEGSISTLTIQRTEQRDSAMYRCASRGAGSPNQPQHFGDGTRLSIL.